Below are 8 T cell receptor beta chains sequenced from a single sample in a study of pediatric ulcerative colitis. TCRdb's copy holds only in-frame clones and misses some; the assay was immunoSEQ multiplex PCR. The sample has around 65,000 clones; 70% to 80% are singletons. Sequenced sample: blood. Source of these receptors: a boy aged 10-17 years with moderate ulcerative colitis.

This clone was found a few times. The CDR3 DNA is TGTGCCAGCAGTTGGACCGGCGGGGGGGGTTACAATGAGCAGTTCTTC. It codes for CASSWTGGGGYNEQFF. The chain joins TRBV6-5 to TRBJ2-1; 9 nucleotides match TRBD2. The CDR3 spans 16 residues. Per the germline V gene, CDR1 is MNHEY and CDR2 is SVGAGI. V was clipped by 4 bases and J by 4 bases; unmatched bases: 8.

DNA for the CDR3: TGCGCCAGCAGCCTTTCAGGGGAATCCTACGAGCAGTACTTC. Translating gives CASSLSGESYEQYF. J is TRBJ2-7 and V is TRBV4-1, with D perhaps matching TRBD1 (6 bases). This CDR3 has 14 residues. Germline CDR1 and CDR2: MGHRA and YSYEKL. Trimming removed 4 bases from V and 1 base from J, with 11 bases in between.

CDR3 coding DNA: TGCAGCGTTGTAGTCAGGAACACTGAAGCTTTCTTT. Protein product: CSVVVRNTEAFF. The gene calls are TRBV29-1 and TRBJ1-1; no clear D gene. The CDR3 loop spans 12 amino acids. V dropped 4 bases and J dropped 1 base, with 7 bases sitting between them. Germline V CDR1 and CDR2: SQVTM, ANQGSEA.

This rearrangement joins TRBV4-3 to TRBJ2-7; 11 nucleotides line up with TRBD2. The CDR3 is made up of 17 amino acids. V was clipped by 8 bases and J by 3 bases; unmatched bases: 15. The germline V gene encodes CDR1 LGHNA and CDR2 YSLEER. For the CDR3, the DNA is TGCGCCAGCCGAGAGACTAGCGGGAAGGCAAAACTCTACGAGCAGTACTTC. This codes for CASRETSGKAKLYEQYF.

Note on this clone: This sample includes further DNA sequences coding for the same CDR3. J is TRBJ2-7 and V is TRBV6-6; D remains unclear. V was clipped by 2 bases and J by 4 bases, with 6 bases between them. This CDR3 spans 12 amino acids. Germline CDR1 MNHNY, CDR2 SVGAGI (reference sequence). CDR3: CASSYPGYEQYF. CDR3 nucleotides: TGTGCCAGCAGTTACCCCGGATACGAGCAGTACTTC.

J is TRBJ2-1 and V is TRBV10-2, with 9 bases fitting TRBD1. The CDR3 sequence is 13 residues long. J gave up 12 bases and V 4 bases, and 7 bases lay outside the gene matches. Germline CDR1 and CDR2: WSHSY and SAAADI. The CDR3 region is CASSGTGDWVQFF. DNA of the CDR3: TGCGCCAGCAGTGGGACAGGGGACTGGGTGCAGTTCTTC.

The chain carries TRBV19 and TRBJ2-2; 9 positions agree with TRBD2. V was clipped by 5 bases and J by 6 bases; unmatched bases: 10. Germline CDR1 reads LNHDA; CDR2 reads SQIVND (reference sequence). The CDR3 is 16 amino acids. Written as DNA, the CDR3 is TGTGCCAGTAGTTTCCTGATAAGGACTAGCGCCGGGGAGCTGTTTTTT. This encodes CASSFLIRTSAGELFF.

This chain joins TRBV7-9 and TRBJ1-2, with D perhaps matching TRBD1 (5 bases). The ends were cut back, 5 bases at V and 0 bases at J, with 7 bases in the middle. The CDR3 spans 13 residues. In germline, CDR1 is SEHNR, CDR2 FQNEAQ (reference sequence). CDR3 amino acids: CASSPTANYGYTF. CDR3 nucleotide sequence: TGTGCCAGCAGCCCGACAGCTAACTATGGCTACACCTTC.